A single sample gave rise to the 9 T cell receptor beta chains below, sequenced in a study of cytomegalovirus exposure and HLA in healthy donors. The study ran its PCR with 60 Vbeta and 13 Jbeta primers. Produced via immunoSEQ multiplex PCR; TCRdb's table is partial and in-frame only. Of about 160,000 clones listed, around four fifths are singletons. Sequencing was carried out using PBMCs. The origin of the receptors is a woman in her forties or fifties in good health and CMV-seronegative.

The chain employs TRBV28 and TRBJ1-2; weak D call: TRBD1 (5 bases). The CDR3 sequence is 13 residues long. V lost 3 bases and J lost 7, with 12 bases in between. Germline CDR1 is MDHEN and CDR2 is SYDVKM. The CDR3 sequence is CASSFWGEGGYTF. The CDR3 coding sequence is TGTGCCAGCAGTTTCTGGGGGGAAGGTGGCTACACCTTC.

This clone was counted a single time. The chain's CDR3 is CASSVALAGGYEQYF. The DNA for the CDR3 is TGTGCCAGCAGTGTAGCGCTAGCGGGAGGGTACGAGCAGTACTTC. The genes are TRBV6-4 and TRBJ2-7; 12 bases line up with TRBD2. The germline V gene encodes CDR1 MRHNA and CDR2 SNTAGT. The CDR3 consists of 15 residues. The J segment lost 4 bases and the V segment lost 4 bases, leaving 5 bases of the junction unmatched.

This clone showed up just once. CDR3 DNA: TGTGCCAGCAGGTCCCGGGGAGCGGGGGCCGACACAGATACGCAGTATTTT. Translated: CASRSRGAGADTDTQYF. This chain joins TRBV27 and TRBJ2-3; TRBD2 matches 8 bases. This CDR3 is built from 17 residues. The junction had 13 bases not matched to a gene; V was cut back by 6 bases and J by 2 bases. Looked up from germline, CDR1 is MNHEY and CDR2 is SMNVEV (reference sequence).

V and J are TRBV4-3 and TRBJ2-1; 7 bases map to TRBD1. The CDR3 sequence is 15 residues long. The V and J ends lost 3 bases and 5 bases, in that order; junction bases with no gene match: 7. CDR1 is LGHNA, CDR2 YSLEER, per germline. CDR3 in DNA: TGCGCCAGCAGCCACTCGGGACAGACAAACAATGAGCAGTTCTTC. Protein product: CASSHSGQTNNEQFF.

This clone was detected once. The chain carries TRBV4-3 and TRBJ2-3; 8 bases agree with TRBD2. In germline, CDR1 is LGHNA, CDR2 YSLEER. Germline trimming cut 4 bases from V and 5 bases from J; bases unmatched to any gene: 2. The CDR3 covers 13 residues. CDR3 amino acids: CASSRLARDTQYF. In DNA form, the CDR3 reads TGCGCCAGCAGCCGACTAGCGAGAGATACGCAGTATTTT.

The J gene is TRBJ2-1, the V gene TRBV11-2; D gene unclear. There are 15 residues in the CDR3. Germline V lookup: CDR1 SGHAT, CDR2 FQNNGV. V was pared by 3 bases and J by 6 bases, with 15 bases between. CDR3 coding DNA: TGTGCCAGCAGCTTTAGCCTACTTGTAGCCAATGAGCAGTTCTTC. The encoded protein is CASSFSLLVANEQFF.

The chain employs TRBV28 and TRBJ1-1; D not certain. Trimming pared 5 bases from V and 5 bases from J, leaving 18 bases between. CDR1 and CDR2 (germline): MDHEN, SYDVKM. CDR3 length equals 15 residues. The CDR3 region is CASSRTTRGRTEAFF. The CDR3 coding sequence is TGTGCCAGCAGTCGAACTACCCGAGGGAGAACTGAAGCTTTCTTT.

The table lists this clone with a few counts. The chain links TRBV6-5 to TRBJ2-1; 10 bases line up with TRBD2. This CDR3 has 15 residues. Germline assignment: CDR1 MNHEY and CDR2 SVGAGI. The V segment lost 7 bases and the J segment 9 bases; nucleotides outside the gene matches: 12. The CDR3 protein is CASIPLSGGASEQFF. DNA of the CDR3: TGTGCCAGCATTCCACTCAGCGGGGGGGCCTCTGAGCAGTTCTTC.

This clone was recorded only once. J is TRBJ2-7 and V is TRBV7-2; maybe TRBD1 (6 bases). V lost 6 bases to trimming and J lost 6 bases, with 24 bases between them. CDR3 length: 16 residues. In germline, CDR1 is SGHTA, CDR2 FQGNSA. The CDR3 nucleotides are TGTGCCAGCAGTTTTAGCCCGGACAGTGCTATCCGCGAGCAGTACTTC. Protein product: CASSFSPDSAIREQYF.